This record looks at one T cell receptor (beta chain) sequence and its context. Its target is not known. This entry belongs to a study of T cells after yellow fever vaccination. Whole-study findings and limits: Post-booster repertoires again held most primary-vaccination clones (around 95% CD4, 75% to 90% CD8). A small share of clonotypes appeared in both CD4 and CD8 compartments.

TCR cDNA, made by 5'RACE template switching, carried an added universal primer site and UMIs. TCRdb re-derived calls from the 5' RACE reads in MiXCR, one entry per CDR3 protein. The sample contains 150,000 to 200,000 distinct CDR3 sequences, 8% to 13% of which appear only once. Germline-derived CDR1 and CDR2 are LGHNA and YSLEER. Trimming removed 4 bases at V and 0 bases at J, with 11 bases between. The CDR3 is 15 residues long. Sequenced here: CD8+ T cells sorted from PBMCs, sampled 15 days after the yellow fever booster vaccination. The sequence derives from a man in his late teens or twenties who received the YFV17D yellow fever vaccine. The chain is built from TRBV4-3 and TRBJ2-3; D may be TRBD2 (6 bases). The CDR3 coding sequence is TGCGCCAGCAGCCTTGGGGAGGCGAGCACAGATACGCAGTATTTT. It encodes CASSLGEASTDTQYF.